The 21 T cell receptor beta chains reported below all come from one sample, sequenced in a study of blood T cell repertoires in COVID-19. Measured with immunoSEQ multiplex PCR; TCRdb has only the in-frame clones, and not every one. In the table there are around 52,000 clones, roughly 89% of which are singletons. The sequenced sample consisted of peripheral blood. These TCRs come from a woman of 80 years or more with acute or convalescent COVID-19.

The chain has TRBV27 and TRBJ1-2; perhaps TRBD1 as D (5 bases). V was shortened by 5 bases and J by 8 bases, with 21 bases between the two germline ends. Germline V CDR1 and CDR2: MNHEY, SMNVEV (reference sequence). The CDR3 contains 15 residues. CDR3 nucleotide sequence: TGTGCCAGCAGTAGAGCCGGGACGGGGGTCGGCGGCTACACCTTC. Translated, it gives CASSRAGTGVGGYTF.

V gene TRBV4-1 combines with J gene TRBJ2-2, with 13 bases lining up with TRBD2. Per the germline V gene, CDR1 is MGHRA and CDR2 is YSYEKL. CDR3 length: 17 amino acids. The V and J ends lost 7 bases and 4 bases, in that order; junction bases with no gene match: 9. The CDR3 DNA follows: TGCGCCAGCACTAGGGGGACTAGCGGGGACCTCACCGGGGAGCTGTTTTTT. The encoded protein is CASTRGTSGDLTGELFF.

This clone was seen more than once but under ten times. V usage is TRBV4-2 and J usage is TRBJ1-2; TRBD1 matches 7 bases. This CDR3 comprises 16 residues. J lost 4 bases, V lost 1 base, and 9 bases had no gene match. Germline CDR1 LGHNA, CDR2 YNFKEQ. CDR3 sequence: CASSQAFDRASYGYTF. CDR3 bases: TGTGCCAGCAGCCAAGCGTTCGACAGGGCTTCCTATGGCTACACCTTC.

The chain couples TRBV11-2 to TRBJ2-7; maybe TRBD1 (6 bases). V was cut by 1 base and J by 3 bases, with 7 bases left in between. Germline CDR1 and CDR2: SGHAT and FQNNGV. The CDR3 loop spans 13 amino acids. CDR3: CASSLVQGYEQYF. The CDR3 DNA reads TGTGCCAGCAGCTTAGTACAGGGCTACGAGCAGTACTTC.

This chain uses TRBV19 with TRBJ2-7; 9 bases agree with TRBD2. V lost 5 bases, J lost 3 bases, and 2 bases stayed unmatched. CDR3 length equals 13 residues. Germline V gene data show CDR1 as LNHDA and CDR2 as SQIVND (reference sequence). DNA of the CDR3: TGTGCCAGTAGTGCGGGGGGGCTCTACGAGCAGTACGTC. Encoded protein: CASSAGGLYEQYV.

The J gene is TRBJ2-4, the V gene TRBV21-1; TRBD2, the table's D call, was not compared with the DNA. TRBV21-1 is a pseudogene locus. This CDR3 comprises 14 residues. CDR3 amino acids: CASSNEDSGGVQYF. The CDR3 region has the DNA TGTGCCAGCAGCAATGAGGATAGCGGGGGCGTTCAGTACTTC.

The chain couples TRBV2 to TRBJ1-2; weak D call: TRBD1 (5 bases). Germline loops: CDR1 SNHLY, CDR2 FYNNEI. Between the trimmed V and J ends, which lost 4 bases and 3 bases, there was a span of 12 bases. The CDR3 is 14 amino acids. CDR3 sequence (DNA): TGTGCCAGCAGTGTTTCCCCGACAGACTATGGCTACACCTTC. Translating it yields CASSVSPTDYGYTF.

The CDR3 sequence is CASNRGEGGEAFF. CDR3 nucleotides: TGTGCCAGCAACCGAGGGGAGGGTGGTGAAGCTTTCTTT. This chain joins TRBV6-5 and TRBJ1-1; perhaps TRBD1 as D (5 bases). With 7 bases removed from V and 7 bases from J, the gap between germline ends came to 16 bases. The CDR3 extends over 13 amino acids. Germline values: CDR1 MNHEY, CDR2 SVGAGI.

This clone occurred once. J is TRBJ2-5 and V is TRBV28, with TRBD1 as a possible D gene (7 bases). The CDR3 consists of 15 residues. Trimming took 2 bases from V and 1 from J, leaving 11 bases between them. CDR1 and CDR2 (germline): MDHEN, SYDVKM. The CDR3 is CASSLQGGLQETQYF. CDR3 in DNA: TGTGCCAGCAGTTTACAGGGGGGCCTCCAAGAGACCCAGTACTTC.

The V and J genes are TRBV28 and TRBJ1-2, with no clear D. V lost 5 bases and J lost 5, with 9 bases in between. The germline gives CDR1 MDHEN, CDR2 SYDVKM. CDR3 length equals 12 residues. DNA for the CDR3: TGTGCCAGCAGTGTTTCAGGATATGGCTACACCTTC. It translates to CASSVSGYGYTF.

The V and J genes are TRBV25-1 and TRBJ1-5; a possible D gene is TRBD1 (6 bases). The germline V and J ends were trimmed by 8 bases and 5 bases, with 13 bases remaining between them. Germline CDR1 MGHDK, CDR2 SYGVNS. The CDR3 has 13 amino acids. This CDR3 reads CASRQGIDQPQHF. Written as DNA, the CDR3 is TGTGCCAGCCGTCAGGGGATTGATCAGCCCCAGCATTTT.

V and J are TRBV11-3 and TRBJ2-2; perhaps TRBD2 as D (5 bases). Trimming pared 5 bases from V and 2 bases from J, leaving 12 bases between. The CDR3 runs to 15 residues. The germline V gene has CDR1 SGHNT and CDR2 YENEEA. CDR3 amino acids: CASSQRRGNTGELFF. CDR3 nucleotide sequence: TGTGCCAGCAGCCAACGTCGGGGTAACACCGGGGAGCTGTTTTTT.

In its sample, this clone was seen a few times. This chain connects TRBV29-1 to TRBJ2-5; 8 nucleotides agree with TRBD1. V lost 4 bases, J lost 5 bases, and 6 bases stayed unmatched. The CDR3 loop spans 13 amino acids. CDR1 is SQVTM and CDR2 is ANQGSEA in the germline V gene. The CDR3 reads CSVADRVGETQYF. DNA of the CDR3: TGCAGCGTTGCGGACAGGGTCGGTGAGACCCAGTACTTC.

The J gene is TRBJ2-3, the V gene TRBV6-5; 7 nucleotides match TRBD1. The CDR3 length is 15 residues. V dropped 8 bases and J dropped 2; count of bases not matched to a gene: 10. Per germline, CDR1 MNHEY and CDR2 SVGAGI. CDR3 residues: CASPARGQFTDTQYF. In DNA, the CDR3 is TGTGCCAGCCCCGCCCGGGGACAGTTCACAGATACGCAGTATTTT.

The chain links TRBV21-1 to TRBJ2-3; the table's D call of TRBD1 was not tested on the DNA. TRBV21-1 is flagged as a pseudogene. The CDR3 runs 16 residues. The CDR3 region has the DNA TGTGCCAGCAGCATCCCCGAGACACCCCCTCTCGATACGCAGTATTTT. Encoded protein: CASSIPETPPLDTQYF.

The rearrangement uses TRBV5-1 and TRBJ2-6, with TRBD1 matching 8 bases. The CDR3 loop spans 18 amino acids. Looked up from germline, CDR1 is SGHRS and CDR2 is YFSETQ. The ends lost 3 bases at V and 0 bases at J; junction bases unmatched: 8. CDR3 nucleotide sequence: TGCGCCAGCAGCTCACCCGGGACAGGCTACTCTGGGGCCAACGTCCTGACTTTC. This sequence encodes CASSSPGTGYSGANVLTF.

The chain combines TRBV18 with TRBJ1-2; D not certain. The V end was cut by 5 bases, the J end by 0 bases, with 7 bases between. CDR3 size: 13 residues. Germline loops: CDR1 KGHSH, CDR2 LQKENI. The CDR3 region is CASSDGANYGYTF. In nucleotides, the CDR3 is TGTGCCAGCTCAGACGGAGCTAACTATGGCTACACCTTC. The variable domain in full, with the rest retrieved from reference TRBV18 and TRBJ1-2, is NAGVMQNPRHLVRRRGQEARLRCSPMKGHSHVYWYRQLPEEGLKFMVYLQKENIIDESGMPKERFSAEFPKEGPSILRIQQVVRGDSAAYFCASSDGANYGYTFGSGTRLTVV.

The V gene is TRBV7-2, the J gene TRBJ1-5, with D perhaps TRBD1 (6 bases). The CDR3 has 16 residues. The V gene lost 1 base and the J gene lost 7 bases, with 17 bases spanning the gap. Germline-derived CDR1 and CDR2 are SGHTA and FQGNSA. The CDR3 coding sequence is TGTGCCAGCAGCTTAGTGGGTGGGGGGGCTGAGCAGCCCCAGCATTTT. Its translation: CASSLVGGGAEQPQHF.

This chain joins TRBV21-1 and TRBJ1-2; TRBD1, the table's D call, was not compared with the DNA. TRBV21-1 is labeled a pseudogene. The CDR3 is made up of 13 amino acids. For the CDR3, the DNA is TGTGCCAGCAGCAGTTACAGGGTGGGTGGCTACACCTTC. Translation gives CASSSYRVGGYTF.

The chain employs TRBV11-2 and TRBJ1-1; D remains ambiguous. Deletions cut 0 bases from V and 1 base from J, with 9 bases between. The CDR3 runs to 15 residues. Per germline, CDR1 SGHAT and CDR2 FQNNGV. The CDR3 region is CASSLDSAGNTEAFF. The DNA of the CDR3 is TGTGCCAGCAGCTTAGATAGTGCAGGGAACACTGAAGCTTTCTTT.

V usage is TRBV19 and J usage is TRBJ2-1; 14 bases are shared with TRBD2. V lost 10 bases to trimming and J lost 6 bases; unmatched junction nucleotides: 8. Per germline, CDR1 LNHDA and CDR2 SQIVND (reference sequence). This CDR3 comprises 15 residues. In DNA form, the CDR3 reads TGTGCCACCTTGGGACTAGCGGGGGATGGCAATGAGCAGTTCTTC. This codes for CATLGLAGDGNEQFF.